The 25 T cell receptor beta chains below were found in one sample sequenced in a study of tissue T cells after allogeneic stem cell transplantation. The time point denotes: mouse harvest day 7 after allogeneic transplant. Tail vein injection delivered 10^7 T-cell-depleted bone marrow cells and 10^6 splenic CD5+ T cells. TCRdb's table, derived via immunoSEQ multiplex PCR, lists solely in-frame clones and lacks some. The sample yields approximately 6,200 clones, roughly half seen once. The specimen was skin. The receptors here all came from a female BALB/c mouse given C57BL/6 T cells with graft-versus-host disease after an allogeneic hematopoietic cell transplant.

Comment on this clone: Mouse germline and gene names are used. Coverage ceases 1 residue before the CDR3 finishes, and the germline J gene fills in the end. The chain is built from TRBV13-1 and TRBJ2-1; TRBD1 is a possible D gene (7 bases). CDR1 is NSHNY and CDR2 is SYGAGN in the germline V gene. V was pared by 1 base and J by 4 bases, with 9 bases between. This CDR3 comprises 14 residues. CDR3 loop: CASSDQGGYAEQFF. CDR3 DNA, as far as it was read: TGTGCCAGCAGTGATCAGGGGGGATATGCTGAGCAGTTC.

Concerning this clone: Gene names follow the mouse nomenclature. From the germline J gene comes the end of the CDR3, since the read stops 1 residue before it. The V call is TRBV26, the J call TRBJ1-2; 7 bases are shared with TRBD1. Germline CDR1 is KGHPV and CDR2 is FQNQEV (reference sequence). J was trimmed by 2 bases and V by 3 bases; bases with no gene match: 3. CDR3 size: 14 residues. This CDR3 is CASSLRGRNSDYTF. The CDR3 bases that were read are TGTGCCAGCAGTCTAAGGGGGCGGAACTCCGACTACACC.

Turning to this clone: The genes and germline here are from mouse. The CDR3 goes on 1 residue after the read ends, and that part is filled in from the germline J gene. The J gene is TRBJ1-1, the V gene TRBV23; the tabulated D call, TRBD1, remains unverified against the DNA. The CDR3 runs 14 residues. CDR1 is KGHTA and CDR2 is FQNQQP in the germline V gene. Incomplete CDR3 DNA: TGCTCCAGCAGCCACGGACAGGGGGTCACAGAAGTCTTC. As protein: CSSSHGQGVTEVF. The complete CDR3 protein is CSSSHGQGVTEVFF. Full variable domain (remainder filled in from reference TRBV23 and TRBJ1-1): DAAVTQKPRYLIKMKGQEAEMKCIPEKGHTAVFWYQQKQSKELKFLIYFQNQQPLDQIDMVKERFSAVCPSSSLCSLGIRTCEAEDSALYLCSSSHGQGVTEVFFGKGTRLTVV.

This clone has more than one count but fewer than ten. Gene names are mouse gene names. The read gets to within 1 residue of the CDR3 end, and the germline J gene fills in the rest. The chain combines TRBV12-1 with TRBJ2-1; no firm D call. The CDR3 is made up of 15 amino acids. Between the trimmed V and J ends, which lost 0 bases and 0 bases, there was a span of 8 bases. Germline V gene lookup returns CDR1 SGHSN and CDR2 HYEKVE. CDR3 protein: CASSLEFYNYAEQFF. The CDR3 DNA, read in part, is TGTGCCAGCTCTCTCGAGTTTTATAACTATGCTGAGCAGTTC.

This clone occurred a few times. Each gene name is a mouse one. The CDR3 extends 1 residue past the end of the read, so its final part is completed from the germline J gene. V and J are TRBV16 and TRBJ2-7; 9 bases are a match to TRBD1. This CDR3 is 15 amino acids long. Germline CDR1 and CDR2: SGHSA and FRNQAP. The trim removed 0 bases at V and 7 bases at J, leaving 7 bases unmatched. CDR3: CASSLEQGARGEQYF. The covered CDR3 bases are TGTGCAAGCAGCTTAGAACAGGGGGCGCGGGGGGAACAGTAC.

Worth noting for this clone: Any gene name here is a mouse gene name. The observed sequence ends 1 residue before the CDR3 terminus, with the missing tail filled in from the germline J gene. The chain joins TRBV5 to TRBJ1-2, with D possibly being TRBD1 (5 bases). The CDR3 has 14 amino acids. V gave up 5 bases and J gave up 0 bases, with 10 bases separating them. CDR1 and CDR2 from the germline V gene are LGHNA and YNLKQL (reference sequence). The CDR3 DNA, read in part, is TGTGCCAGCAGCGGACACCCTGCAAACTCCGACTACACC. It specifies CASSGHPANSDYT. The CDR3 reads in full as CASSGHPANSDYTF.

A word on this clone: Mouse gene names apply. The read ends 1 residue before the CDR3 terminus; that terminus is restored from the germline J gene. The genes are TRBV26 and TRBJ2-1, with D perhaps TRBD1 (6 bases). CDR3 length: 14 residues. Germline-derived CDR1 and CDR2 are KGHPV and FQNQEV (reference sequence). Deletions cut 6 bases from V and 1 base from J, with 10 bases between. The CDR3 DNA, read in part, is TGTGCCAGCAGCCCGGACAGAAACTATGCTGAGCAGTTC. Protein sequence: CASSPDRNYAEQF. The full CDR3 reads CASSPDRNYAEQFF.

In the case of this clone: The listed genes are named as in mouse. The CDR3 end falls 1 residue outside the read, so it is completed with the germline J gene. The chain links TRBV26 to TRBJ2-1; D gene uncertain. V lost 0 bases to trimming and J lost 0 bases, with 6 bases between them. The CDR3 extends over 15 amino acids. Germline CDR1 and CDR2: KGHPV and FQNQEV (reference sequence). The CDR3 is CASSLSGYNYAEQFF. CDR3 DNA (partial): TGTGCCAGCAGTCTGTCGGGATATAACTATGCTGAGCAGTTC. The whole variable domain, filled in from reference TRBV26 and TRBJ2-1, reads NSKVIQTPRYLVKGQGQKAKMRCIPEKGHPVVFWYQQNKNNEFKFLINFQNQEVLQQIDMTEKRFSAECPSNSPCSLEIQSSEAGDSALYLCASSLSGYNYAEQFFGPGTRLTVL.

This clone was counted a few times. All gene names here are mouse names. The sequenced fragment ends 1 residue before the CDR3 boundary, so the rest is inferred from the germline J gene. The same CDR3 also results from other DNA sequences found in this sample. The chain combines TRBV26 with TRBJ2-7, with D perhaps matching TRBD1 (5 bases). Germline V gene sequence: CDR1 KGHPV, CDR2 FQNQEV (reference sequence). Trimming removed 2 bases at V and 2 bases at J, with 7 bases between. The CDR3 contains 13 residues. The CDR3 reads CASSLQGPYEQYF. The part of the CDR3 DNA that was read is TGTGCCAGCAGTCTGCAGGGCCCCTATGAACAGTAC.

As for this clone: Mouse names are used for the genes. From the germline J gene comes the end of the CDR3, since the read stops 1 residue before it. This chain links TRBV12-1 with TRBJ2-3; the D gene could be TRBD1 or TRBD2 (5 bases each). The CDR3 spans 13 residues. CDR1 and CDR2 from the germline V gene are SGHSN and HYEKVE. V lost 1 base and J lost 1, with 5 bases in between. CDR3 sequence reads: CASSLGGAETLYF. The part of the CDR3 DNA that was read is TGTGCCAGCTCTCTGGGGGGTGCAGAAACGCTGTAT.

Points on this clone: Gene names are the mouse ones. The read gets to within 1 residue of the CDR3 end, and the germline J gene fills in the rest. The chain links TRBV26 to TRBJ2-5; D call uncertain. Germline V gene sequence: CDR1 KGHPV, CDR2 FQNQEV (reference sequence). The CDR3 is made up of 11 amino acids. V gave up 6 bases and J gave up 6 bases, with 7 bases separating them. CDR3 DNA (partial): TGTGCCAGCAGCCGCTGGGACACCCAGTAC. Protein sequence: CASSRWDTQY. The entire CDR3 protein is CASSRWDTQYF.

On this clone itself: Genes and germline are mouse. The read halts 1 residue ahead of the CDR3 end, with the missing end drawn from the germline J gene. V is TRBV26 and J is TRBJ2-4; 9 nucleotides agree with TRBD1. CDR3 length: 11 amino acids. The J segment lost 10 bases and the V segment lost 6 bases, leaving 2 bases of the junction unmatched. From germline, CDR1 is KGHPV and CDR2 FQNQEV (reference sequence). The DNA read from the CDR3 is TGTGCCAGCAGACGACAGGGGGCCTTGTAC. The encoded protein is CASRRQGALY. In full, the CDR3 reads CASRRQGALYF.

This clone is labeled as medium-sized. Germline and genes here are mouse. Partial CDR3 DNA: TGTGCCAGCAGCCAAGATCCAAATAACGAAAGATTATTT. Protein sequence: CASSQDPNNERLF. The entire CDR3 reads CASSQDPNNERLFF. The chain carries TRBV2 and TRBJ1-4, with D hard to call. The CDR3 extends 1 residue past the end of the read, so its final part is completed from the germline J gene. Per germline, CDR1 LGHNA and CDR2 YSYQKL. Trimming shortened V by 0 bases and J by 5 bases, and 7 bases separated the two germline ends. The CDR3 is 14 residues long.

For this clone: Mouse gene names and germline throughout. The CDR3 end falls 1 residue outside the read, so it is completed with the germline J gene. This chain connects TRBV3 to TRBJ2-1; 7 bases fit TRBD1. J gave up 1 base and V 4 bases, and 1 base lay outside the gene matches. The CDR3 loop spans 14 amino acids. The germline CDR1 and CDR2 sequences are SNHLY and FYNGKV (reference sequence). The CDR3 sequence is CASSSTGNYAEQFF. CDR3 bases read: TGTGCCAGCAGCTCGACAGGGAACTATGCTGAGCAGTTC.

The table lists this clone with a few counts. All gene names here are mouse names. Read data end 1 residue before the CDR3 end; the end is taken from the germline J gene. The V call is TRBV20, the J call TRBJ1-3, with a tentative D call TRBD1 (6 bases). Looked up from germline, CDR1 is GFQATS and CDR2 is STVNSAI. V was shortened by 0 bases and J by 0 bases, with 6 bases between the two germline ends. The CDR3 is 14 amino acids. CDR3 protein: CGAREQGSGNTLYF. The CDR3 DNA, read in part, is TGTGGTGCTAGGGAACAGGGTTCTGGAAATACGCTCTAT.

Relative to its sample, this clone is medium-sized (0.01 to 0.1%). Gene names are mouse gene names. The read is 1 residue too short to cover the CDR3 end, so that end is filled in from the germline J gene. This chain links TRBV24 with TRBJ2-7; 14 bases agree with TRBD2. This CDR3 comprises 15 residues. Per the germline V gene, CDR1 is KGHTA and CDR2 is FRNEEI. V lost 6 bases and J lost 6; bases outside the gene matches: 7. Here the CDR3 reads CASRPPGTGGAEQYF. Incomplete CDR3 DNA: TGTGCCAGCAGACCTCCCGGGACTGGGGGGGCTGAACAGTAC.

Relative to its sample, this clone is medium-sized. The gene names given are mouse names. The CDR3 region is CASSRTSNSDYTF. CDR3 DNA, as far as it was read: TGTGCCAGCAGTCGGACGTCAAACTCCGACTACACC. The genes are TRBV26 and TRBJ1-2; D ambiguous. The CDR3 end lies 1 residue beyond the end of the read and is filled in from the germline J gene. The germline V gene has CDR1 KGHPV and CDR2 FQNQEV (reference sequence). Between the trimmed V and J ends, which lost 4 bases and 0 bases, there was a span of 6 bases. There are 13 residues in the CDR3.

Points on this clone: These gene names are mouse names. The read ends 1 residue before the CDR3 terminus; that terminus is restored from the germline J gene. V gene TRBV26 combines with J gene TRBJ1-4, with D hard to call. Trimming removed 6 bases from V and 6 bases from J, with 11 bases in between. The length of the CDR3 is 13 residues. CDR1 KGHPV and CDR2 FQNQEV come from the germline V gene (reference sequence). The CDR3 loop reads CASSRRVHERLFF. The CDR3 DNA, read in part, is TGTGCCAGCAGCCGGCGGGTGCACGAAAGATTATTT.

On this clone: Here the gene names and germline are mouse. From the germline J gene comes the end of the CDR3, since the read stops 1 residue before it. This chain connects TRBV20 to TRBJ1-2; 8 nucleotides line up with TRBD1. With 3 bases clipped from V and 0 bases from J, the junction kept 3 bases outside the gene matches. Germline V gives CDR1 GFQATS, CDR2 STVNSAI. The CDR3 runs to 14 residues. CDR3 DNA, as far as it was read: TGTGGTGCTAGAAACAGGGGGGCAAACTCCGACTACACC. Its protein product is CGARNRGANSDYT. The full CDR3 sequence reads CGARNRGANSDYTF.

Worth noting for this clone: Gene and germline names: mouse. The CDR3 goes on 1 residue after the read ends, and that part is filled in from the germline J gene. This chain uses TRBV1 with TRBJ1-3; tentative D call: TRBD1 (5 bases). V was clipped by 0 bases and J by 8 bases, with 5 bases between them. Germline-derived CDR1 and CDR2 are NSQYPW and LRSPGD (reference sequence). The CDR3 has 12 amino acids. The part of the CDR3 DNA that was read is TGCACCTGCAGTGCAGACAGGGATACGCTCTAT. Translating gives CTCSADRDTLY. The complete CDR3 reads CTCSADRDTLYF. Drawing the rest from reference TRBV1 and TRBJ1-3, the complete variable domain is VTLLEQNPRWRLVPRGQAVNLRCILKNSQYPWMSWYQQDLQKQLQWLFTLRSPGDKEVKSLPGADYLATRVTDTELRLQVANMSQGRTLYCTCSADRDTLYFGEGSRLIVV.

As to this clone: Each gene name is a mouse one. The DNA ends 1 residue before the CDR3 does, and the rest of the CDR3 is filled in from the germline J gene. The chain combines TRBV26 with TRBJ2-2; 9 nucleotides match TRBD1. Germline CDR1 KGHPV, CDR2 FQNQEV (reference sequence). CDR3 length: 14 residues. The V gene end was trimmed by 3 bases and the J gene end by 6 bases; junction bases not matched to a gene: 2. The CDR3 loop is CASSLQGAPGQLYF. The part of the CDR3 DNA that was read is TGTGCCAGCAGTCTACAGGGGGCCCCCGGGCAGCTCTAC.

This clone was counted between two and nine times. Gene names and germline match the mouse. The read ends 1 residue before the CDR3 terminus; that terminus is restored from the germline J gene. The chain carries TRBV13-3 and TRBJ2-7; tentative D call: TRBD2 (5 bases). The germline V gene has CDR1 NNHDY and CDR2 SYVADS. CDR3 length equals 11 residues. Trimming took 6 bases from V and 6 from J, leaving 10 bases between them. CDR3 DNA (partial): TGTGCCAGCATGGCTGGGCGTGAACAGTAC. Translation: CASMAGREQY. The complete CDR3 reads CASMAGREQYF.

As to this clone: Germline and genes here are mouse. The read ends 1 residue before the CDR3 terminus; that terminus is restored from the germline J gene. The chain is built from TRBV26 and TRBJ2-7; 11 positions match TRBD2. The V gene end was trimmed by 4 bases and the J gene end by 7 bases; junction bases not matched to a gene: 6. This CDR3 region has 14 residues. From germline, CDR1 is KGHPV and CDR2 FQNQEV (reference sequence). The covered CDR3 bases are TGTGCCAGCAGTCCCGGGACTGGGGGTAGGGAACAGTAC. Translating gives CASSPGTGGREQY. Given in full, the CDR3 is CASSPGTGGREQYF. Supplemented by reference TRBV26 and TRBJ2-7, the full variable domain reads NSKVIQTPRYLVKGQGQKAKMRCIPEKGHPVVFWYQQNKNNEFKFLINFQNQEVLQQIDMTEKRFSAECPSNSPCSLEIQSSEAGDSALYLCASSPGTGGREQYFGPGTRLTVL.

A remark on this clone: Genes here carry mouse names. Sequencing ends 1 residue short of the CDR3 end; the germline J gene provides the rest. The chain has TRBV3 and TRBJ2-2, with 8 bases aligning to TRBD1. Germline CDR1 SNHLY, CDR2 FYNGKV (reference sequence). CDR3 length: 14 residues. V lost 6 bases to trimming and J lost 2 bases; unmatched junction nucleotides: 2. The CDR3 region is CASRQGANTGQLYF. The sequenced CDR3 bases are TGTGCCAGCAGGCAGGGGGCCAACACCGGGCAGCTCTAC.

This clone appeared a few times. Mouse germline and gene names are used. The read finishes 1 residue shy of the CDR3 end, and the germline J gene is used to complete it. The chain employs TRBV12-2 and TRBJ2-7, with TRBD2 identical over 9 bases. V was pared by 0 bases and J by 7 bases, with 3 bases of the junction left unmatched. This CDR3 comprises 13 residues. Germline values: CDR1 SGHLS, CDR2 HYDKME. Partial CDR3 DNA: TGTGCCAGCTCTCTCTGGGGGGGCGTCGAACAGTAC. Its protein is CASSLWGGVEQY. The whole CDR3 is CASSLWGGVEQYF.